The 28 T cell receptor beta chains given below trace back to one sample, sequenced in a study of T and B cells in COVID-19 patients. BIOMED2 TRB-A/B primer pools were used in multiplex TRB PCR. TCRdb independently ran MiXCR on the multiplex PCR reads; one entry per CDR3 protein. Of 17,000 or so distinct CDR3 sequences in the sample, around 35% were seen once. TRB was amplified from about 260-540 ng of blood genomic DNA. The sequenced sample was blood. The receptors come from a human donor with active COVID-19.

This chain links TRBV10-3 with TRBJ2-5; TRBD2 matches at 13 bases. Germline trimming cut 6 bases from V and 4 bases from J; bases unmatched to any gene: 5. This CDR3 contains 15 residues. CDR1 is ENHRY and CDR2 is SYGVKD in the germline V gene. CDR3 region: CAIRATSGGGETQYF. The CDR3 DNA sequence: TGTGCCATCAGGGCTACTAGCGGGGGGGGAGAGACCCAGTACTTC.

The gene calls are TRBV27 and TRBJ2-5; D tentatively reads TRBD1 or TRBD2 (5 bases each). This CDR3 comprises 16 residues. Per germline, CDR1 MNHEY and CDR2 SMNVEV (reference sequence). V shed 3 bases and J shed 1 base, with 15 bases lying between them. CDR3 loop: CASSFWALGGQETQYF. The DNA of the CDR3 is TGTGCCAGCAGTTTTTGGGCCCTTGGGGGCCAAGAGACCCAGTACTTC.

For this clonotype: A much larger clone is a single base away; this may be a read error. V gene TRBV27 combines with J gene TRBJ2-3; a possible D gene is TRBD2 (6 bases). In germline, CDR1 is MNHEY, CDR2 SMNVEV (reference sequence). The CDR3 has 16 residues. The ends were cut back, 6 bases at V and 1 base at J, with 17 bases in the middle. The CDR3 loop reads CASRLGRRGRTDTQYF. The CDR3 DNA reads as TGTGCCAGCAGATTGGGTAGGCGGGGCCGCACAGATACGCAGTATTTT.

This chain connects TRBV12-3 or TRBV12-4 to TRBJ2-1; 10 bases are shared with TRBD2. This CDR3 contains 13 residues. The ends lost 7 bases at V and 8 bases at J; junction bases unmatched: 5. CDR3: CASNPAGGHEQFF. In DNA form, the CDR3 reads TGTGCCAGCAACCCAGCGGGGGGGCATGAGCAGTTCTTC.

The chain uses TRBV19 and TRBJ1-2; D is perhaps TRBD1 (5 bases). Trimming cost V 2 bases and J 7 bases, with 17 bases left between them. Germline V gives CDR1 LNHDA, CDR2 SQIVND (reference sequence). CDR3 length: 15 residues. CDR3 amino acids: CASSISVAGSSGYTF. CDR3 bases: TGTGCCAGTAGTATATCGGTAGCAGGGTCCAGTGGCTACACCTTC.

This sequence joins TRBV12-3 or TRBV12-4 and TRBJ1-5; D is unresolved. Trimming cost V 2 bases and J 3 bases, with 8 bases left between them. The CDR3 is made up of 14 amino acids. The CDR3 loop reads CASSLSNVNQPQHF. The CDR3 DNA sequence: TGTGCCAGCAGTTTATCTAACGTCAATCAGCCCCAGCATTTT.

The genes are TRBV19 and TRBJ1-2; perhaps TRBD1 as D (5 bases). V lost 5 bases and J 0 bases, leaving 16 bases between the germline ends. The CDR3 totals 16 residues. CDR1 is LNHDA, CDR2 SQIVND, per germline (reference sequence). Here the CDR3 reads CASSHPDSRANYGYTF. DNA of the CDR3: TGTGCCAGTAGTCACCCCGACTCCAGGGCTAACTATGGCTACACCTTC.

This clonotype came up a few times. The chain recombines TRBV7-9 with TRBJ2-1; 8 nucleotides align to TRBD1. The junction had 2 bases not matched to a gene; V was cut back by 4 bases and J by 3 bases. The germline CDR1 and CDR2 sequences are SEHNR and FQNEAQ (reference sequence). This CDR3 contains 14 residues. CDR3 in DNA: TGTGCCAGCAGCTGGACAGGGCACTACAATGAGCAGTTCTTC. Residues: CASSWTGHYNEQFF.

In its sample, this clonotype ranks as medium-sized (0.01 to 0.1%). This chain connects TRBV6-5 to TRBJ2-2, with a possible D match to TRBD2 (6 bases). The germline CDR1 and CDR2 sequences are MNHEY and SVGAGI. CDR3 length: 14 amino acids. The V end was cut by 4 bases, the J end by 4 bases, with 10 bases between. The CDR3 region is CASSSGTVTGELFF. In DNA, the CDR3 is TGTGCCAGCAGTTCCGGGACTGTCACCGGGGAGCTGTTTTTT.

J is TRBJ1-5 and V is TRBV15, with no clear D. Deletions cut 0 bases from V and 1 base from J, with 7 bases between. There are 15 residues in the CDR3. Germline CDR1 is LNHNV and CDR2 is YYDKDF (reference sequence). The CDR3 spells CATSRDYGSNQPQHF. The CDR3, as DNA: TGTGCCACCAGCAGAGATTACGGCAGCAATCAGCCCCAGCATTTT.

V usage is TRBV7-4 and J usage is TRBJ2-5; D is unclear. The CDR3 spans 14 residues. From germline, CDR1 is SGHVT and CDR2 SQSDAQ. The V end lost 3 bases, the J end lost 0 bases, and 8 bases lay between the germline ends. The CDR3, as DNA: TGTGCCAGCAGCTTTCAGGCGTACCAAGAGACCCAGTACTTC. This sequence encodes CASSFQAYQETQYF.

This clonotype was observed a handful of times. The chain recombines TRBV27 with TRBJ2-3, with D possibly TRBD1 on 5 matching bases. This CDR3 region has 17 residues. The V and J ends lost 0 bases and 1 base respectively, with 14 bases between them. Germline V lookup: CDR1 MNHEY, CDR2 SMNVEV (reference sequence). The CDR3 DNA reads TGTGCCAGCAGTTTATCTGGAGCAGGGTTCGGCACAGATACGCAGTATTTT. Translation gives CASSLSGAGFGTDTQYF.

The rearrangement uses TRBV5-6 and TRBJ1-2; TRBD1 might be the D (5 bases). The CDR3 sequence is 13 residues long. Looked up from germline, CDR1 is SGHDT and CDR2 is YYEEEE. V was clipped by 7 bases and J by 7 bases, with 17 bases between them. The CDR3 coding sequence is TGTGCCAGCTCTAACTGGGGGGAGCGTGGCTACACCTTC. Its translation: CASSNWGERGYTF. Full variable domain (remainder filled in from reference TRBV5-6 and TRBJ1-2): DAGVTQSPTHLIKTRGQQVTLRCSPKSGHDTVSWYQQALGQGPQFIFQYYEEEERQRGNFPDRFSGHQFPNYSSELNVNALLLGDSALYLCASSNWGERGYTFGSGTRLTVV.

This clonotype has a handful of counts. The DNA for the CDR3 is TGTGCCACCAGGGCGGGACAAAACACCGGGGAGCTGTTTTTT. Translated, it gives CATRAGQNTGELFF. The V gene is TRBV15, the J gene TRBJ2-2; TRBD1 or TRBD2 may be the D gene (6 bases each). Germline assignment: CDR1 LNHNV and CDR2 YYDKDF (reference sequence). This CDR3 is 14 amino acids long. Trimming pared 6 bases from V and 2 bases from J, leaving 10 bases between.

A word on this clonotype: A single base separates this from a much larger clone, so it may be a read error. This sequence joins TRBV19 and TRBJ1-4; D not certain. Germline V lookup: CDR1 LNHDA, CDR2 SQIVND (reference sequence). This CDR3 spans 15 amino acids. V was cut by 5 bases and J by 0 bases, with 10 bases left in between. The CDR3 DNA sequence: TGTGCCAGTAGTTTGGGGATAGCAACTAATGAAAAACTGTTTTTT. Its translation: CASSLGIATNEKLFF.

This clonotype has a handful of counts. This sequence joins TRBV15 and TRBJ2-5, with a weak D call TRBD2 (6 bases). The CDR3 covers 15 residues. Germline V lookup: CDR1 LNHNV, CDR2 YYDKDF (reference sequence). V was cut by 0 bases and J by 0 bases, with 8 bases left in between. This CDR3 reads CATSRDGGYQETQYF. The DNA for the CDR3 is TGTGCCACCAGCAGAGATGGGGGGTACCAAGAGACCCAGTACTTC.

The V and J genes are TRBV6-4 and TRBJ1-6, with 8 bases that match TRBD1. Germline CDR1 and CDR2: MRHNA and SNTAGT. The CDR3 extends over 16 amino acids. V was pared by 2 bases and J by 6 bases, with 6 bases of the junction left unmatched. The DNA for the CDR3 is TGTGCCAGCAGTGACGCCTCAGGGGGCCCTAATTCACCCCTCCACTTT. It encodes CASSDASGGPNSPLHF.

The J gene is TRBJ2-7, the V gene TRBV20-1; TRBD2 agrees at 7 bases. J was trimmed by 3 bases and V by 3 bases; bases with no gene match: 5. Germline V gives CDR1 DFQATT, CDR2 SNEGSKA (reference sequence). This CDR3 has 13 residues. CDR3 in DNA: TGCAGTGCTAGGAAGCGGGGCAGCTACGAGCAGTACTTC. It codes for CSARKRGSYEQYF.

The rearrangement uses TRBV14 and TRBJ2-1, with D perhaps given as TRBD1 or TRBD2 (6 bases each). Germline CDR1 is SGHDN and CDR2 is FVKESK. The CDR3 contains 15 residues. Trimming shortened V by 1 base and J by 7 bases, and 14 bases separated the two germline ends. The CDR3 protein is CASSQGAGGWNEQFF. For the CDR3, the DNA is TGTGCCAGCAGCCAAGGAGCCGGGGGCTGGAATGAGCAGTTCTTC.

This clonotype was counted ten times or more. The J gene is TRBJ2-2, the V gene TRBV6-2 or TRBV6-3, with no clear D. This CDR3 contains 10 residues. Trimming stripped 6 bases from V and 7 bases from J, with 3 bases between. Germline values: CDR1 MNHEY, CDR2 SVGEGT. CDR3 sequence (DNA): TGTGCCAGCAGGGACGGGGAGCTGTTTTTT. It specifies CASRDGELFF.

This clonotype showed up just a few times. One end of the junction is discordant with germline, which a read error may explain. The rearrangement joins TRBV5-6 to TRBJ1-6; a possible D gene is TRBD1 (6 bases). This CDR3 has 14 amino acids. The germline gives CDR1 SGHDT, CDR2 YYEEEE. Here the CDR3 DNA reads TGTGCCAGCAGTCCTAACAGGGATAACTCACCCCTCCACTTT. Protein product: CASSPNRDNSPLHF.

This clonotype has more than one count but fewer than ten. V usage is TRBV12-3 or TRBV12-4 and J usage is TRBJ2-2; D possibly corresponds to TRBD1 (5 bases). Between the trimmed V and J ends, which lost 5 bases and 5 bases, there was a span of 12 bases. This CDR3 comprises 14 residues. The CDR3 nucleotides are TGTGCCAGCAGTCCGAGGACATCAACCGGGGAGCTGTTTTTT. It codes for CASSPRTSTGELFF.

This clonotype was seen a few times. The chain couples TRBV6-6 to TRBJ2-1; TRBD1 matches at 8 bases. The CDR3 totals 15 residues. CDR1 and CDR2 (germline): MNHNY, SVGAGI (reference sequence). The V gene end was trimmed by 2 bases and the J gene end by 8 bases; junction bases not matched to a gene: 8. CDR3 protein: CASSYRSGGFYEQFF. In DNA form, the CDR3 reads TGTGCCAGCAGTTACCGATCAGGGGGCTTCTATGAGCAGTTCTTC.

This clonotype has just a few counts. V and J are TRBV12-3 or TRBV12-4 and TRBJ2-4, with D unclear. V shed 3 bases and J shed 0 bases, with 15 bases lying between them. This CDR3 contains 17 residues. CDR3 amino acids: CASSFVPTDLAKNIQYF. The CDR3 DNA is TGTGCCAGCAGTTTTGTCCCCACAGACTTAGCCAAAAACATTCAGTACTTC.

The count of this clonotype is one. The chain employs TRBV7-9 and TRBJ1-1, with D uncertain. V was pared by 1 base and J by 4 bases, with 22 bases between. This CDR3 has 18 amino acids. Germline V gene lookup returns CDR1 SEHNR and CDR2 FQNEAQ (reference sequence). The CDR3 DNA is TGTGCCAGCAGCTTAGAACGCTCTCTGTTATCCCTGAGCACTGAAGCTTTCTTT. Amino acids: CASSLERSLLSLSTEAFF.

By proportion, this clonotype is medium-sized (0.01 to 0.1%). The chain recombines TRBV18 with TRBJ2-1, with TRBD2 matching over 13 bases. This CDR3 is built from 16 residues. Germline V gene data show CDR1 as KGHSH and CDR2 as LQKENI. The ends lost 1 base at V and 12 bases at J; junction bases unmatched: 9. CDR3 sequence reads: CASSPLGTSGAHWQFF. The DNA of the CDR3 is TGTGCCAGCTCACCACTTGGGACTAGCGGGGCCCACTGGCAGTTCTTC. Looking up the rest from reference TRBV18 and TRBJ2-1 gives the full variable domain: NAGVMQNPRHLVRRRGQEARLRCSPMKGHSHVYWYRQLPEEGLKFMVYLQKENIIDESGMPKERFSAEFPKEGPSILRIQQVVRGDSAAYFCASSPLGTSGAHWQFFGPGTRLTVL.

The rearrangement links TRBV18 to TRBJ2-7, with D perhaps TRBD1 (5 bases). CDR1 is KGHSH, CDR2 LQKENI, per germline. The CDR3 sequence is 12 residues long. Trimming removed 2 bases from V and 7 bases from J, with 9 bases in between. Here the CDR3 reads CASSPTGREQYV. The DNA of the CDR3 is TGTGCCAGCTCACCAACAGGCCGAGAGCAGTACGTC.

The rearrangement joins TRBV7-2 to TRBJ1-1; unclear D gene. Germline loops: CDR1 SGHTA, CDR2 FQGNSA. The CDR3 is made up of 12 amino acids. Trimming removed 5 bases from V and 9 bases from J, with 13 bases in between. The CDR3, as DNA: TGTGCCAGCAGCCCGCGAGGTCAAAAAGCTTTCTTT. Its protein is CASSPRGQKAFF.